The present T cell receptor beta chain was sequenced within a study of blood T cell repertoires in COVID-19. In germline, CDR1 is SGHTA, CDR2 FQGNSA. This CDR3 has 13 residues. Trimming left V 1 base short and J 8 bases short, with 8 bases between. Data came from immunoSEQ multiplex PCR; TCRdb stores just in-frame clones and leaves some out. Among over 250,000 clones listed, 70% to 90% were seen once. Sequencing used PBMCs or T cells enriched from blood (not recorded which). This receptor was taken from a woman in her 30s who had recovered from COVID-19. V is TRBV7-2 and J is TRBJ1-4; D is unresolved. CDR3 coding DNA: TGTGCCAGCAGCTTAGAGCTATCCGAAAAACTGTTTTTT. This encodes CASSLELSEKLFF.